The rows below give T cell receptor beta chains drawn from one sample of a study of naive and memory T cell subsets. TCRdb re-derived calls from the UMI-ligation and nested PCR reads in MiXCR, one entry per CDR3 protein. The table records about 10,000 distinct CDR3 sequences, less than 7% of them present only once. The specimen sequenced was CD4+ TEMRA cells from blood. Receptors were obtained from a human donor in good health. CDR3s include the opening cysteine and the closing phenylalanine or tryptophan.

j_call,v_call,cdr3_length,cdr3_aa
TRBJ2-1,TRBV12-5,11,CASGMDGEQFF
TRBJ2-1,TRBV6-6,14,CASSYASVENEQFF
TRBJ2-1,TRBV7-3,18,CASSLRGGGLAGVDEQFF
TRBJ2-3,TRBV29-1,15,CSVTRLAPSTDTQYF
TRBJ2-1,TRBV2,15,CASSEARGAVNEQFF
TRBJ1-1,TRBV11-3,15,CASSLRTFVNTEAFF
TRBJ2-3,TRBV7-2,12,CASTFPTDTQYF
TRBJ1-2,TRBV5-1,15,CASSLDRPPLYGYTF
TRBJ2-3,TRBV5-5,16,CASSSAGLAGTDTQYF
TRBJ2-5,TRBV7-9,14,CASSKRGVGETQYF
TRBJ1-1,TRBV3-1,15,CASSHWGRVNTEAFF
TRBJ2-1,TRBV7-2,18,CASSNQGGGTGAYNEQFF
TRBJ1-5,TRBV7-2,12,CASSYRDQPQHF
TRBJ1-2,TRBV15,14,CATSRDAGSYGYTF
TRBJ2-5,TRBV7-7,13,CASSLTLQETQYF
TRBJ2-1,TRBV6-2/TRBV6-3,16,CASRYLLAGNYNEQFF
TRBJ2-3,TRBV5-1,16,CASSRDSPVLTDTQYF
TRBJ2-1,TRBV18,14,CASSPPLADNEQFF
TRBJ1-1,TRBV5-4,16,CASSLGDRDMNTEAFF
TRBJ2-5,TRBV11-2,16,CATRFLGGAFGETQYF
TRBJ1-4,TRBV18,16,CASSLLQGTGEEKLFF
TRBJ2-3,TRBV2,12,CASRPDGDTQYF
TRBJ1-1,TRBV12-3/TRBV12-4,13,CASSRTGGWGAFF
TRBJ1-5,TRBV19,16,CASSMNAHYSNQPQHF
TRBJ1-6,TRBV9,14,CASSVGGLNSPLHF
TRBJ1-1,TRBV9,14,CASSRGVLGTEAFF
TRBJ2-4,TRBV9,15,CASSVEASGHDIQYF
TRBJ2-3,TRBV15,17,CATSREWTGVPVDTQYF
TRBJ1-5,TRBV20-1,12,CSATNSNQPQHF
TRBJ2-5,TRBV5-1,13,CASSYSFSETQYF
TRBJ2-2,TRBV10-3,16,CAISERGPPNTGELFF
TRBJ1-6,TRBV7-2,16,CASSLVPGIYNSPLHF
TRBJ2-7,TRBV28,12,CASGLLEGEQYF
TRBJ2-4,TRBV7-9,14,CASSLERGKNIQYF
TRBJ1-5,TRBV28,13,CASKPEGRGPQHF